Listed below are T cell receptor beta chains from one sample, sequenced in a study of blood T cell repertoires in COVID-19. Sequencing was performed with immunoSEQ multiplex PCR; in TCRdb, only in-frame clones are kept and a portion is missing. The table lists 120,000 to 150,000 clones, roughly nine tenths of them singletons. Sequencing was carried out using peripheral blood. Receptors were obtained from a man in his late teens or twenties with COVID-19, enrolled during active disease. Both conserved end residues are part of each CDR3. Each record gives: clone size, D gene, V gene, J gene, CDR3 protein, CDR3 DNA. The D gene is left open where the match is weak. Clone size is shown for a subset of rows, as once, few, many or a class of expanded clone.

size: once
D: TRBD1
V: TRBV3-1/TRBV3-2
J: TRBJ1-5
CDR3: CASSQRTGGNQPQHF
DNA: TGTGCCAGCAGTCAACGGACAGGGGGCAATCAGCCCCAGCATTTT

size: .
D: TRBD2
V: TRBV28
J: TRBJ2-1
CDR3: CAFSGSGVHNEQFF
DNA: TGTGCCTTTAGCGGGAGTGGGGTACACAATGAGCAGTTCTTC

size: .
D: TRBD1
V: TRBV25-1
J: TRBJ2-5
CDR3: CASHRGQETQYF
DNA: TGTGCCAGCCACAGGGGGCAAGAGACCCAGTACTTC

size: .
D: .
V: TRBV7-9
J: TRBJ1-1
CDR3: CASSLAAGEGPEAFF
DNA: TGTGCCAGCAGCTTAGCGGCAGGGGAAGGTCCTGAAGCTTTCTTT

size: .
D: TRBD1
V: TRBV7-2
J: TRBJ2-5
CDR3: CASIPDPGTGIRETQYF
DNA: TGTGCCAGCATTCCAGACCCCGGGACAGGGATTAGGGAGACCCAGTACTTC

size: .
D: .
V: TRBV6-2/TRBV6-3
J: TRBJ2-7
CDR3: CASSSGEQYF
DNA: TGTGCCAGCAGTTCGGGGGAGCAGTACTTC

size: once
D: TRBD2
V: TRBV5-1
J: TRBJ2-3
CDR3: CASSSGTSGSTDTQYF
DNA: TGCGCCAGCAGTTCCGGGACTAGCGGTTCCACAGATACGCAGTATTTT

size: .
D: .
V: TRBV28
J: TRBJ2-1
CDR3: CASSSRSSLAEFF
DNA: TGTGCCAGCAGTTCCCGGTCGTCCCTTGCGGAGTTCTTC

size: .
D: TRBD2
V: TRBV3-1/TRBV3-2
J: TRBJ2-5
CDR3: CASSPGTSGVGLQETQYF
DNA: TGTGCCAGCAGTCCTGGGACTAGCGGGGTGGGTCTCCAAGAGACCCAGTACTTC

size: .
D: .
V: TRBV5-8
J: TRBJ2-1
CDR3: CASSLTSNEQFF
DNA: TGTGCCAGCAGTTTGACTAGCAATGAGCAGTTCTTC

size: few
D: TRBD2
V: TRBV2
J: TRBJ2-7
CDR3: CASSERGLAYEQYF
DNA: TGTGCCAGCAGTGAACGTGGACTAGCCTACGAGCAGTACTTC

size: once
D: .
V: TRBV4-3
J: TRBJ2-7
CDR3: CASSQDSPAPGTPHFYEQYF
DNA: TGCGCCAGCAGCCAAGACTCCCCTGCTCCCGGGACTCCGCACTTCTACGAGCAGTACTTC

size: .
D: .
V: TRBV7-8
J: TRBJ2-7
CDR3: CASSPRRPSNEQYF
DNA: TGTGCCAGCAGCCCCAGGCGACCATCTAACGAGCAGTACTTC

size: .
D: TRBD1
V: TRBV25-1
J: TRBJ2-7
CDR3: CASSDRGSAYEQYF
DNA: TGTGCCAGCAGTGACAGGGGGTCGGCCTACGAGCAGTACTTC

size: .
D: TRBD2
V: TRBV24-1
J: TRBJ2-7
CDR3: CATSVAGGPINEQYF
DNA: TGTGCCACCAGCGTAGCGGGAGGGCCTATCAACGAGCAGTACTTC

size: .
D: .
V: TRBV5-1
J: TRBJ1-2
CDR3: CASSLGGGSNYGYTF
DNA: TGCGCCAGCAGCTTGGGGGGCGGATCTAACTATGGCTACACCTTC

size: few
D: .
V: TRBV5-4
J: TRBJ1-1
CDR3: CASSSGQSEAFF
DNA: TGTGCCAGCAGCTCAGGACAGTCTGAAGCTTTCTTT

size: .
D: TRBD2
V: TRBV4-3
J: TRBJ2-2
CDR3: CASSQDRGRNTGELFF
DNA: TGCGCCAGCAGCCAAGATCGCGGGAGGAACACCGGGGAGCTGTTTTTT

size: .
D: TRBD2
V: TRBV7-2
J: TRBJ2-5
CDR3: CASSSGGRAGETQYF
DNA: TGTGCCAGCAGCTCTGGCGGGAGGGCCGGCGAGACCCAGTACTTC

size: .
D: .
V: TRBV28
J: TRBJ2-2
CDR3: CASSYSGELFF
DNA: TGTGCCAGCAGTTATTCAGGGGAGCTGTTTTTT